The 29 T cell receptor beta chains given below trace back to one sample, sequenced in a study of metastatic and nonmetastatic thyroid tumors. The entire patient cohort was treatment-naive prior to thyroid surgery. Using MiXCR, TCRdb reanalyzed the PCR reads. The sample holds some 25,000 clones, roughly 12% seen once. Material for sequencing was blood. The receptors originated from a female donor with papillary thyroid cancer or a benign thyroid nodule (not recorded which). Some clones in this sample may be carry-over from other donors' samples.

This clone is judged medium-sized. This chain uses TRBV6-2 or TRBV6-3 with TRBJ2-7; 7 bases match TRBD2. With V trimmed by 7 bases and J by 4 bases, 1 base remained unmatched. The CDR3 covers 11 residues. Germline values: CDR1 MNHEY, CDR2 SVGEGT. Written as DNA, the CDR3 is TGTGCCAGCATGGGGGGGTACGAGCAGTACTTC. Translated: CASMGGYEQYF.

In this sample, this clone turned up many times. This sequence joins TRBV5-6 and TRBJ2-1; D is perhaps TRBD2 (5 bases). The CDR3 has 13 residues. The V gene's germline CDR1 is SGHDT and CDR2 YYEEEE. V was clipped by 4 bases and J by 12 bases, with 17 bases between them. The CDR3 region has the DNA TGTGCCAGCAGCCGAGCGGCGGCTAATCGGCAGTTCTTC. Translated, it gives CASSRAAANRQFF.

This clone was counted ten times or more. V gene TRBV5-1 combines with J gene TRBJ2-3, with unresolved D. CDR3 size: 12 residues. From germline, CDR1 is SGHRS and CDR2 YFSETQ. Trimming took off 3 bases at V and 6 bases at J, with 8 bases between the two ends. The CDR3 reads CASSSQGDTQYF. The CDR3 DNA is TGCGCCAGCAGCTCCCAAGGGGATACGCAGTATTTT.

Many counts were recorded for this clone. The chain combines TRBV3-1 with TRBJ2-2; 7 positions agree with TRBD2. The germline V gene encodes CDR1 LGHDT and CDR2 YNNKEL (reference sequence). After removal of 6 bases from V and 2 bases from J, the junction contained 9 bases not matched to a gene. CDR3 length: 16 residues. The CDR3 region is CASSPAGTTNTGELFF. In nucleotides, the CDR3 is TGTGCCAGCAGTCCTGCCGGGACTACTAACACCGGGGAGCTGTTTTTT. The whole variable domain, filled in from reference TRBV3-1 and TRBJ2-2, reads DTAVSQTPKYLVTQMGNDKSIKCEQNLGHDTMYWYKQDSKKFLKIMFSYNNKELIINETVPNRFSPKSPDKAHLNLHINSLELGDSAVYFCASSPAGTTNTGELFFGEGSRLTVL.

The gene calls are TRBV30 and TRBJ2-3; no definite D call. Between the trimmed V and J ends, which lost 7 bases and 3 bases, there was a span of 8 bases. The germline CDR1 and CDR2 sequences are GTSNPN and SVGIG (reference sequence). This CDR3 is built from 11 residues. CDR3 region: CASAITDTQYF. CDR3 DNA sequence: TGTGCCTCCGCTATTACAGATACGCAGTATTTT.

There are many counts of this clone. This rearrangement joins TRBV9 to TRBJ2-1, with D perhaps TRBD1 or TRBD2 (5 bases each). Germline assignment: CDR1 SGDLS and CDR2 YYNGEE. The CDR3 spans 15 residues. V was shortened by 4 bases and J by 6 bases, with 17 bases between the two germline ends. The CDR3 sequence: CASSQQEFGGNEQFF. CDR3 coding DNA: TGTGCCAGCAGCCAACAGGAATTTGGAGGCAATGAGCAGTTCTTC.

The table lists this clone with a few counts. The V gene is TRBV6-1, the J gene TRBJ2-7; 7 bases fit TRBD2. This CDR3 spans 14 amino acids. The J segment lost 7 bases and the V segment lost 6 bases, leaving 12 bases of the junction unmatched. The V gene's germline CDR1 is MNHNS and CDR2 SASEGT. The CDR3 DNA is TGTGCCAGCAGACGATCTAGCGGAGGGAGGGAGCAGTACTTC. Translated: CASRRSSGGREQYF.

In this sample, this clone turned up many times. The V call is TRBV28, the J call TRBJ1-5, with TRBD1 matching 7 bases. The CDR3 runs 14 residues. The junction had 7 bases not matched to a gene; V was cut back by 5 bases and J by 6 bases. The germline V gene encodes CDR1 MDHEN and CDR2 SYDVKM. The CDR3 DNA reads TGTGCCAGCAGTCCAGGGGGAGTTGGTCAGCCCCAGCATTTT. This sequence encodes CASSPGGVGQPQHF.

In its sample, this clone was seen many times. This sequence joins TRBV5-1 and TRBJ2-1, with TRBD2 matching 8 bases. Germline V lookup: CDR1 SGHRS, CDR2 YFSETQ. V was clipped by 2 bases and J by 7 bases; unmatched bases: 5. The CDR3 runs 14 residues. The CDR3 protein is CASSLSGSFNEQFF. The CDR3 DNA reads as TGCGCCAGCAGCTTAAGCGGGAGTTTTAATGAGCAGTTCTTC.

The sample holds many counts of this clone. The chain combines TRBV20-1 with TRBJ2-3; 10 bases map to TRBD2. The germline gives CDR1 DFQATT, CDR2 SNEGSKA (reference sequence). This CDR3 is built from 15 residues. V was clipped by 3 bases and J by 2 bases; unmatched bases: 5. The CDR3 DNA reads TGCAGTGCTAGGGTTCTAGCGGGAGCCACAGATACGCAGTATTTT. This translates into CSARVLAGATDTQYF.

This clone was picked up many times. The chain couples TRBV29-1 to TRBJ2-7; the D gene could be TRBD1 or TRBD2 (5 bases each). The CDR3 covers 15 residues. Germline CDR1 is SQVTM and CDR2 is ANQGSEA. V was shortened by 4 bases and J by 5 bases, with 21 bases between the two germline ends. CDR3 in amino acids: CSVGLASSWDHEQYF. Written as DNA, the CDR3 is TGCAGCGTTGGATTGGCCTCGTCCTGGGACCACGAGCAGTACTTC.

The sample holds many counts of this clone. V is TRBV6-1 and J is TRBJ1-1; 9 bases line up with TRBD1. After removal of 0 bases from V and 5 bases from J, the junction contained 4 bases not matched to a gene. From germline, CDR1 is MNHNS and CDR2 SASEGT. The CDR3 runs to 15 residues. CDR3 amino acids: CASSEAPTGGTEAFF. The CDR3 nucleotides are TGTGCCAGCAGTGAAGCGCCGACAGGGGGGACTGAAGCTTTCTTT.

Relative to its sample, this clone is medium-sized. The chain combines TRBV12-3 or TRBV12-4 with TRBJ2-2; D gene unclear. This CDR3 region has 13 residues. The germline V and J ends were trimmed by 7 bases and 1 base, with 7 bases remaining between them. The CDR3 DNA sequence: TGTGCCAGCAAATCGGGGAACACCGGGGAGCTGTTTTTT. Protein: CASKSGNTGELFF.

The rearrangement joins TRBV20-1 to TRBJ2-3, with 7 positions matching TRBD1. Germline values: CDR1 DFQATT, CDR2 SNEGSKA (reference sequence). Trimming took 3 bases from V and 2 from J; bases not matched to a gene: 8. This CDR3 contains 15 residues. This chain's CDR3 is CSASPRGKNTDTQYF. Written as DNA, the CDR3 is TGCAGTGCTAGCCCCAGGGGGAAGAACACAGATACGCAGTATTTT.

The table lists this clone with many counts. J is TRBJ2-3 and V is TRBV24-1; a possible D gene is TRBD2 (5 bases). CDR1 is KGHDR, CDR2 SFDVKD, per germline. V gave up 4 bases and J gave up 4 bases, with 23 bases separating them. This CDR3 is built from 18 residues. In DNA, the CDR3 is TGTGCCACCAGTGACCCGACGGGATCTCCTACGGCGGCAGATACGCAGTATTTT. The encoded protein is CATSDPTGSPTAADTQYF.

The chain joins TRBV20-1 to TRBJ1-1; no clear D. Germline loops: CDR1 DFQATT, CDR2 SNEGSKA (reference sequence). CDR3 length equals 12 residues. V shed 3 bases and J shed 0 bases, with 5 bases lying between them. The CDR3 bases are TGCAGTGCTAGGGATCTGAACACTGAAGCTTTCTTT. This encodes CSARDLNTEAFF.

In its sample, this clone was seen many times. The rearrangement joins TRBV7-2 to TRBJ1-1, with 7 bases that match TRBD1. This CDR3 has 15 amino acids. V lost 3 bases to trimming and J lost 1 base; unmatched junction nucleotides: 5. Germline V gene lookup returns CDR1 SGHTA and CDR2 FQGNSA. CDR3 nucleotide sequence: TGTGCCAGCAGCTTTAGCAGGGGGAGGAACACTGAAGCTTTCTTT. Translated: CASSFSRGRNTEAFF.

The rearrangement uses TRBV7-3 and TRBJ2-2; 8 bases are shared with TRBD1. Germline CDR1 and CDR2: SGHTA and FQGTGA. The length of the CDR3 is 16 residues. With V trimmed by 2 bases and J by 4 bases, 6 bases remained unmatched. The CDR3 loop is CASSLQGARGTGELFF. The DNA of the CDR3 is TGTGCCAGCAGCTTACAGGGGGCGCGAGGCACCGGGGAGCTGTTTTTT.

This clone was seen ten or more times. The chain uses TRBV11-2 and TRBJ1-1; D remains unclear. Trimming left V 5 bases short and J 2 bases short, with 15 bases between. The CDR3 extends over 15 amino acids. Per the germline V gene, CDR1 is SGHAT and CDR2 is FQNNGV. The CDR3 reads CASSQSLDRNTEAFF. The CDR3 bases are TGTGCCAGCAGCCAGTCTTTGGACCGAAACACTGAAGCTTTCTTT.

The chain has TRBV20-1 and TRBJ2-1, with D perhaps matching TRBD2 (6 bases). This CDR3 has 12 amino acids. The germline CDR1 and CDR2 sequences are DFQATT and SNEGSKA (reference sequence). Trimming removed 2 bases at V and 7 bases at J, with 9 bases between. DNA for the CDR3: TGCAGTGCTAGATCCGGGGGTAATGAGCAGTTCTTC. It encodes CSARSGGNEQFF.

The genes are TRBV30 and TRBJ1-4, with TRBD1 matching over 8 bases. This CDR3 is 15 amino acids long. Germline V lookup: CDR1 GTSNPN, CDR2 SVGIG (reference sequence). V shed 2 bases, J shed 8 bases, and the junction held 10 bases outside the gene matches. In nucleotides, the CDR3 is TGTGCCTGGAGTCAACCACCCAGGGGGCTCGAAAAACTGTTTTTT. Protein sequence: CAWSQPPRGLEKLFF.

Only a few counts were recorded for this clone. This CDR3 reads CASSYIRETQYF. The CDR3 nucleotides read TGTGCCAGCAGCTACATCCGAGAGACCCAGTACTTC. The chain joins TRBV6-2 or TRBV6-3 to TRBJ2-5; D is undetermined. Germline assignment: CDR1 MNHEY and CDR2 SVGEGT. V lost 6 bases, J lost 4 bases, and 9 bases lay in between. The CDR3 is 12 amino acids.

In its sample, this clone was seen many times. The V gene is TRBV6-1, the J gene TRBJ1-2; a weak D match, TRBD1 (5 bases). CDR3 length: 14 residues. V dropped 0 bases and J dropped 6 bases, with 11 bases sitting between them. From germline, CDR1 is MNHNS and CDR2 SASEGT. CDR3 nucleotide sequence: TGTGCCAGCAGTGAAGCTGTGGAGGGACATGGCTACACCTTC. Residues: CASSEAVEGHGYTF.

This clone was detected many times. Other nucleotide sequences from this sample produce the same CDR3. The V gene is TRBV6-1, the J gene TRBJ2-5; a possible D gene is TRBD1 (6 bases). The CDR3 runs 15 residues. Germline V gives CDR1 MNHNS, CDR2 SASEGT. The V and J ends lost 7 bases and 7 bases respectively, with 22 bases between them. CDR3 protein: CASILGGGGPGTQYF. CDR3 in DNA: TGTGCCAGCATCCTAGGGGGTGGGGGACCAGGGACCCAGTACTTC.

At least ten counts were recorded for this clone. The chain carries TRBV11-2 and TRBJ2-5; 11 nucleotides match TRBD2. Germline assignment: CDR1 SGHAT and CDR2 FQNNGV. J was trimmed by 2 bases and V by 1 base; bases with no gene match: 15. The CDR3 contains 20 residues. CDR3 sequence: CASSLVDRGGTSGRQETQYF. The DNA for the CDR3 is TGTGCCAGCAGCTTAGTTGACAGGGGAGGGACTAGCGGAAGGCAAGAGACCCAGTACTTC.

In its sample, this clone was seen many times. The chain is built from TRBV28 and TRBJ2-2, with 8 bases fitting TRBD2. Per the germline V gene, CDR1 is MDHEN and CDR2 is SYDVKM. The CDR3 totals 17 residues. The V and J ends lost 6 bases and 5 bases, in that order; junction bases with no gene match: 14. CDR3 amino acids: CASSHSREAGRTGELFF. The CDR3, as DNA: TGTGCCAGCAGCCATTCGCGGGAGGCGGGAAGAACCGGGGAGCTGTTTTTT.

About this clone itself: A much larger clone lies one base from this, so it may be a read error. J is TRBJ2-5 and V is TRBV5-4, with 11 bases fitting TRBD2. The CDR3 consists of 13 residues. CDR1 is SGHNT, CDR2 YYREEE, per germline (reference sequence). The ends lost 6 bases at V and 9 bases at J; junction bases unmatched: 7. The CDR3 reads CASIGISGGAQYF. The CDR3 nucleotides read TGTGCCAGCATCGGCATTAGCGGGGGGGCCCAGTACTTC. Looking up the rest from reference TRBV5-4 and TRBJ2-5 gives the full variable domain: ETGVTQSPTHLIKTRGQQVTLRCSSQSGHNTVSWYQQALGQGPQFIFQYYREEENGRGNFPPRFSGLQFPNYSSELNVNALELDDSALYLCASIGISGGAQYFGPGTRLLVL.

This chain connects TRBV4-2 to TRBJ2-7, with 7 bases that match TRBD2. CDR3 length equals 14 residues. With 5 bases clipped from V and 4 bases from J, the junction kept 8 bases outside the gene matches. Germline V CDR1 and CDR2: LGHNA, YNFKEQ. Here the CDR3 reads CASSTSGTKYEQYF. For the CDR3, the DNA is TGTGCCAGCAGCACCTCCGGGACTAAGTACGAGCAGTACTTC.

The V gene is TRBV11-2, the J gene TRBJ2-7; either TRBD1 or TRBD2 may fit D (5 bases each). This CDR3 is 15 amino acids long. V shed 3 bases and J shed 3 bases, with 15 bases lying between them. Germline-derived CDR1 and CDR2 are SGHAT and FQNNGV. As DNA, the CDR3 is TGTGCCAGCAGCTTTCAAGAGGGGCCGCGCTACGAGCAGTACTTC. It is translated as CASSFQEGPRYEQYF.